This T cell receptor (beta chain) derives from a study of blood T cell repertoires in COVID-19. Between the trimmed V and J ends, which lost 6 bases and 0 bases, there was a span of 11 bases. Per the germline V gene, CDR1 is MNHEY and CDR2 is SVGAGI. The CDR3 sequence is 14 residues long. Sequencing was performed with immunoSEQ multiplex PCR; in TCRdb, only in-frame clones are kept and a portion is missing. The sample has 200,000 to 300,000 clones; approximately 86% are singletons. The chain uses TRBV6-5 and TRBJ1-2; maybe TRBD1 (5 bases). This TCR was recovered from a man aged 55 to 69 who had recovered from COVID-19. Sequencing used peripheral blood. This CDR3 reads CASRMGGSNYGYTF. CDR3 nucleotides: TGTGCCAGCAGAATGGGGGGTTCTAACTATGGCTACACCTTC.